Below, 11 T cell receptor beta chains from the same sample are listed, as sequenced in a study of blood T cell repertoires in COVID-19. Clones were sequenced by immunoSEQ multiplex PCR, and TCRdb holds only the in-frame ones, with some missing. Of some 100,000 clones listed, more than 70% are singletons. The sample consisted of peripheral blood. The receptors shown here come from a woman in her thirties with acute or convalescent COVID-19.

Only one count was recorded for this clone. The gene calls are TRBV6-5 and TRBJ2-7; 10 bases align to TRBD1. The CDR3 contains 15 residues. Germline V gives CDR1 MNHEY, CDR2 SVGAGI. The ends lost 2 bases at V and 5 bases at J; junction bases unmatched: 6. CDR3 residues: CASSYRGQGVDEQYF. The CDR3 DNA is TGTGCCAGCAGTTACCGAGGACAGGGGGTCGACGAGCAGTACTTC.

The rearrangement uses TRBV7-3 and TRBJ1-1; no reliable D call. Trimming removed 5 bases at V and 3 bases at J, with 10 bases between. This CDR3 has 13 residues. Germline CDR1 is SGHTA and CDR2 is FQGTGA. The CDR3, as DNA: TGTGCCAGCAGCCGTACAATGGACACTGAAGCTTTCTTT. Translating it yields CASSRTMDTEAFF.

For the CDR3, the DNA is TGTGCCAGCAGCTCTATAGCGGGGGGAGACTACAATGAGCAGTTCTTC. Translation gives CASSSIAGGDYNEQFF. V is TRBV28 and J is TRBJ2-1, with TRBD2 matching 10 bases. Germline CDR1 and CDR2: MDHEN and SYDVKM. J gave up 3 bases and V 6 bases, and 8 bases lay outside the gene matches. The CDR3 length is 16 residues.

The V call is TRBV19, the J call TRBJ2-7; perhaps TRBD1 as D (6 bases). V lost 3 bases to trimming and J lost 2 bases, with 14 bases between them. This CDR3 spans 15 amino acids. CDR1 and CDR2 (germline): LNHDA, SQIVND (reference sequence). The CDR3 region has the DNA TGTGCCAGTAGTATCTCCAGGGGATCAACCTACGAGCAGTACTTC. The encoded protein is CASSISRGSTYEQYF.

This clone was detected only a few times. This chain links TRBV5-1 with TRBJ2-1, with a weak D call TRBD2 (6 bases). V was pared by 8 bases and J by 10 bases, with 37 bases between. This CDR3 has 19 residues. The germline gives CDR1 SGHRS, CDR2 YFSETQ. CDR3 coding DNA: TGCGCCAGTTGCAAGGGGTGGGCATCGGGGACTCCCGACCTCGGGGAGCAGTTCTTC. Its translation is CASCKGWASGTPDLGEQFF.

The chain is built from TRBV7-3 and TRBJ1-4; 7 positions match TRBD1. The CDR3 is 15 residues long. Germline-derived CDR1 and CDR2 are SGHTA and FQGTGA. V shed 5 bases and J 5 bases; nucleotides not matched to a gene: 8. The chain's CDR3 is CASSLSGQPNEKLFF. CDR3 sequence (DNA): TGTGCCAGCAGCCTTTCGGGACAGCCAAATGAAAAACTGTTTTTT.

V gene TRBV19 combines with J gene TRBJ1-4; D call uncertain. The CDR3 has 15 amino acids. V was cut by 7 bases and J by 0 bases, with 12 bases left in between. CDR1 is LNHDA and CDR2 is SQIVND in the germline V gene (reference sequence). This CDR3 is CASTATSATNEKLFF. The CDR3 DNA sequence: TGTGCCAGTACGGCGACATCAGCAACTAATGAAAAACTGTTTTTT.

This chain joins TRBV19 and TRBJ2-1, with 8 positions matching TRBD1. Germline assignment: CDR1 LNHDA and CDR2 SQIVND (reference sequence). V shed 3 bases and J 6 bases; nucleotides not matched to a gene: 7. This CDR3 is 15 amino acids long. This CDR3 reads CASSMVQTGVNEQFF. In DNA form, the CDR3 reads TGTGCCAGTAGTATGGTCCAGACAGGGGTCAATGAGCAGTTCTTC.

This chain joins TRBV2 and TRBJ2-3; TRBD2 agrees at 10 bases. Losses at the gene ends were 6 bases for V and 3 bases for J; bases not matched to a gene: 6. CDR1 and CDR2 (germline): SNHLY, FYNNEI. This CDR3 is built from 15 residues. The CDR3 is CASSYGLAATDTQYF. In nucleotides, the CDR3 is TGTGCCAGCAGCTACGGACTAGCGGCAACAGATACGCAGTATTTT.

This chain's CDR3 is CASSLGLAGPSVQFF. The CDR3 DNA reads TGTGCCAGCAGTTTAGGACTAGCGGGGCCTTCTGTGCAGTTCTTC. The chain is built from TRBV28 and TRBJ2-1; 12 nucleotides line up with TRBD2. In germline, CDR1 is MDHEN, CDR2 SYDVKM. Trimming at V came to 2 bases and at J to 12 bases, leaving 8 bases not matched to a gene. The CDR3 has 15 residues.

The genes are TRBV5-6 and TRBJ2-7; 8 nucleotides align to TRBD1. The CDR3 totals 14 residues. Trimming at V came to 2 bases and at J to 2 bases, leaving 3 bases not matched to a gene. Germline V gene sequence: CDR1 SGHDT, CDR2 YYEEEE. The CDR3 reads CASSFSTGAYEQYF. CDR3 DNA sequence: TGTGCCAGCAGCTTTTCGACAGGGGCCTACGAGCAGTACTTC.